This TCR beta chain was documented in a study of Ad26.COV2.S vaccination and SARS-CoV-2 variants. Overall study results and limits: Once vaccination had occurred, spike-specific CD8+ and CD4+ T cell responses reportedly showed substantial breadth. Individuals receiving vaccine had higher spike-specific TCR breadth than placebo recipients did.

About this clone itself: Its target is unknown.

TCRdb's copy holds only in-frame clones and misses some; the assay was immunoSEQ multiplex PCR. The sample records about 350,000 clones, 92% being singletons. Germline V gene sequence: CDR1 DFQATT, CDR2 SNEGSKA (reference sequence). The CDR3 totals 13 residues. V lost 3 bases and J 1 base, leaving 9 bases between the germline ends. The material was peripheral blood, obtained after recovery from COVID-19. The J gene is TRBJ1-1, the V gene TRBV20-1; D is unresolved. The TCR originated in a human donor who had recovered from COVID-19. CDR3 nucleotide sequence: TGCAGTGCTAGTATTCTGAAGAACACTGAAGCTTTCTTT. Its protein product is CSASILKNTEAFF.